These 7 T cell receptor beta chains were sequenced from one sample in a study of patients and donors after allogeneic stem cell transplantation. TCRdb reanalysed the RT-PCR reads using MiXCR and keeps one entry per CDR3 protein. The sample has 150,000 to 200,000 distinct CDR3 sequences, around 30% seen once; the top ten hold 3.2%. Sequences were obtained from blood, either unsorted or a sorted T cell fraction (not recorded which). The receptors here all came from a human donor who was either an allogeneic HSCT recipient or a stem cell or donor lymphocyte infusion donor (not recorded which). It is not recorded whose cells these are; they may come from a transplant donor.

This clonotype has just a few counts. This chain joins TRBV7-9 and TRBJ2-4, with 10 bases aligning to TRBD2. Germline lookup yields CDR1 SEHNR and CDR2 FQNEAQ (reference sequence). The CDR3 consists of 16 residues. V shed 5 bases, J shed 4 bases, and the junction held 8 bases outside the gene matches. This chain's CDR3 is CASSAPSGSPKNIQYF. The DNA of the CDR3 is TGTGCCAGCAGCGCTCCTAGCGGGAGCCCTAAAAACATTCAGTACTTC.

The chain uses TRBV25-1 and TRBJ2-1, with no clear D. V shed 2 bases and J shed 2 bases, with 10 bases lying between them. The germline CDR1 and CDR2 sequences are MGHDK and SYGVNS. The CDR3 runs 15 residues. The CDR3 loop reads CASSEAGWAYNEQFF. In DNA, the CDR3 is TGTGCCAGCAGTGAAGCAGGTTGGGCCTACAATGAGCAGTTCTTC.

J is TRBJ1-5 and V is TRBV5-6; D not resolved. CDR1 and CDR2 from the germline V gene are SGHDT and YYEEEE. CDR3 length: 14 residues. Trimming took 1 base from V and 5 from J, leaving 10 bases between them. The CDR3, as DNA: TGTGCCAGCAGCTTGAGTGGTGGAGATCAGCCCCAGCATTTT. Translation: CASSLSGGDQPQHF. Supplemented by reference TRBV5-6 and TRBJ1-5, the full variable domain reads DAGVTQSPTHLIKTRGQQVTLRCSPKSGHDTVSWYQQALGQGPQFIFQYYEEEERQRGNFPDRFSGHQFPNYSSELNVNALLLGDSALYLCASSLSGGDQPQHFGDGTRLSIL.

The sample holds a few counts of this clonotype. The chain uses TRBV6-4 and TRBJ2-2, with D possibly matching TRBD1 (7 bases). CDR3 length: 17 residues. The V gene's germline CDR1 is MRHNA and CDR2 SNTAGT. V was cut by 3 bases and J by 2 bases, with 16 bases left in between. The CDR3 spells CASSEAGGLLNTGELFF. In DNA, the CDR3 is TGTGCCAGCAGTGAGGCAGGGGGACTCTTAAACACCGGGGAGCTGTTTTTT.

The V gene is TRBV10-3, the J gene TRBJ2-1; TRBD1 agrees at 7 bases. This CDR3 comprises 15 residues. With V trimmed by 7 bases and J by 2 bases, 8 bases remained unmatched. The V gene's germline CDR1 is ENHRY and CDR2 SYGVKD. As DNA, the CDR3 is TGTGCCATCACCCCAGGGGGTCCGGCCTACAATGAGCAGTTCTTC. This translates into CAITPGGPAYNEQFF.

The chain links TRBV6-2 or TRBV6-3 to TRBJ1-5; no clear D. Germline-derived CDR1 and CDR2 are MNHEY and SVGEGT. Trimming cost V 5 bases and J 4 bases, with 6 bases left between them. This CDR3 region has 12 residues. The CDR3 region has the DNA TGTGCCAGCAGTATCGGGAATCAGCCCCAGCATTTT. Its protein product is CASSIGNQPQHF.

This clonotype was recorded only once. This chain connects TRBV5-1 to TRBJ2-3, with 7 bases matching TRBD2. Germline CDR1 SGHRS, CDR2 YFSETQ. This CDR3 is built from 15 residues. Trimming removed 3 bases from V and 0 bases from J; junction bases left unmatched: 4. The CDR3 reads CASSSYSGSTDTQYF. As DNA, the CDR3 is TGCGCCAGCAGCTCCTATAGCGGGAGCACAGATACGCAGTATTTT.